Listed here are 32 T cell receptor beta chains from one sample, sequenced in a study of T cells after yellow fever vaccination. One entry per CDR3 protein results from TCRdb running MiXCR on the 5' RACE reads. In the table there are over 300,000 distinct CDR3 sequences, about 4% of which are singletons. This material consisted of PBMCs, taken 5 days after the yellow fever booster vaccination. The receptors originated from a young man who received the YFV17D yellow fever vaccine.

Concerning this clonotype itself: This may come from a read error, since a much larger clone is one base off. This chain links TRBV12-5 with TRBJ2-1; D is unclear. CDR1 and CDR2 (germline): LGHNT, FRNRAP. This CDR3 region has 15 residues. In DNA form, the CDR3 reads TGTGCTAGCGCAGCATGGGAAGCTTTCTACACTGAGCAGTTCTTC. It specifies CASAAWEAFYTEQFF.

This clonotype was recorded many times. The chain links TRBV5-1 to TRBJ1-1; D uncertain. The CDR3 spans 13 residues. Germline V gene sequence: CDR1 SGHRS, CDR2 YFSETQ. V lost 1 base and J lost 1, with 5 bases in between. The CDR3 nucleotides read TGCGCCAGCAGCTTGTGGGGGAACACTGAAGCTTTCTTT. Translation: CASSLWGNTEAFF.

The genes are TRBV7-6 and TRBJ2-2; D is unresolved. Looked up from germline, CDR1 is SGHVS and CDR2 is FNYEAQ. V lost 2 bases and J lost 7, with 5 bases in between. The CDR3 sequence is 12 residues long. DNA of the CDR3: TGTGCCAGCAGCTTAATCTTCGGGGAGCTGTTTTTT. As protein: CASSLIFGELFF.

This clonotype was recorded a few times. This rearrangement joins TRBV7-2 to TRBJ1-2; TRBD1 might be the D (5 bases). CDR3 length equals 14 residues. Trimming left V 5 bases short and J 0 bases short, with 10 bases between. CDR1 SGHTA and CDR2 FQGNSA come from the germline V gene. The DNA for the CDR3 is TGTGCCAGCAGCCGGGACGGTTCTAACTATGGCTACACCTTC. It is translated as CASSRDGSNYGYTF. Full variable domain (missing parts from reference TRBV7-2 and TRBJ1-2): GAGVSQSPSNKVTEKGKDVELRCDPISGHTALYWYRQSLGQGLEFLIYFQGNSAPDKSGLPSDRFSAERTGGSVSTLTIQRTQQEDSAVYLCASSRDGSNYGYTFGSGTRLTVV.

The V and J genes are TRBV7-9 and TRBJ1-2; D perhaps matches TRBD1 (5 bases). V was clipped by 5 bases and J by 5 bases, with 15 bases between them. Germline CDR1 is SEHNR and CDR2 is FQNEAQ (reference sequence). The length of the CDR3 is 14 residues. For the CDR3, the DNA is TGTGCCAGCAGCAGGTCCGGGACGGATTATGGCTACACCTTC. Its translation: CASSRSGTDYGYTF.

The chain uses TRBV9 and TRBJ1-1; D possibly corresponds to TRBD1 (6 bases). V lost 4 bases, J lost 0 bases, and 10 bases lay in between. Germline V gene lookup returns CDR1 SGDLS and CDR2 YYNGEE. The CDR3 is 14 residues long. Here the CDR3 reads CASSRRDMNTEAFF. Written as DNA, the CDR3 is TGTGCCAGCAGCCGCCGGGACATGAACACTGAAGCTTTCTTT.

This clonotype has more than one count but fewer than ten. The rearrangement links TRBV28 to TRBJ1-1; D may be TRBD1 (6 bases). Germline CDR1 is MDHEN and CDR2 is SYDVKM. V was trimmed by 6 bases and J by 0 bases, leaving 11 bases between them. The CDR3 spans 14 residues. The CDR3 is CASRGQDLNTEAFF. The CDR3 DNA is TGTGCCAGCAGGGGACAAGATCTGAACACTGAAGCTTTCTTT. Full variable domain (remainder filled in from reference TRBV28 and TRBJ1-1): DVKVTQSSRYLVKRTGEKVFLECVQDMDHENMFWYRQDPGLGLRLIYFSYDVKMKEKGDIPEGYSVSREKKERFSLILESASTNQTSMYLCASRGQDLNTEAFFGQGTRLTVV.

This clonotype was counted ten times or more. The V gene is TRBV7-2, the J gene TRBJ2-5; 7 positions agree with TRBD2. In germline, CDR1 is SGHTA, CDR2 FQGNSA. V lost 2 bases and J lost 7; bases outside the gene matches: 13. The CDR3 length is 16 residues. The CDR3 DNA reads TGTGCCAGCAGCTTAACGCCGGGACCCTCGGGAGGGACCCAGTACTTC. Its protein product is CASSLTPGPSGGTQYF.

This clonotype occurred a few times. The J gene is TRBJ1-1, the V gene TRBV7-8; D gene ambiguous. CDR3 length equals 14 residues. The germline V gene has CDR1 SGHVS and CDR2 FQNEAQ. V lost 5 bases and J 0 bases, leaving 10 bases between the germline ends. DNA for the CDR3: TGTGCCAGCAGCCCCCCCGAGGTGAACACTGAAGCTTTCTTT. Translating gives CASSPPEVNTEAFF.

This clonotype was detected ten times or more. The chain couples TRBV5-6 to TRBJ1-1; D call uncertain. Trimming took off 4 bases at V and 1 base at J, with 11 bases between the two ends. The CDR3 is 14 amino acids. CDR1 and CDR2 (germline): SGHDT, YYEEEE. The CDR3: CASSPDLSNTEAFF. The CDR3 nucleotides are TGTGCCAGCAGCCCCGACTTATCGAACACTGAAGCTTTCTTT.

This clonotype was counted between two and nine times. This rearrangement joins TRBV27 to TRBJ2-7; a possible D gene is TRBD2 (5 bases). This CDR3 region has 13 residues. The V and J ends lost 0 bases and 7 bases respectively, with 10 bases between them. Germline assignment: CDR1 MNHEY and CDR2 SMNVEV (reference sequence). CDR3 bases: TGTGCCAGCAGTTTATCACGGTCGGGGGAGCAGTACTTC. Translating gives CASSLSRSGEQYF.

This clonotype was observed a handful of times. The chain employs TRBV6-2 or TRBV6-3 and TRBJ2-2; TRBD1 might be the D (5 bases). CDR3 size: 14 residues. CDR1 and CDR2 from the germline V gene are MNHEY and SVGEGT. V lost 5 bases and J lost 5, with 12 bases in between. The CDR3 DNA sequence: TGTGCCAGCAGTCGACAGCCCGAGACCGGGGAGCTGTTTTTT. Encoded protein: CASSRQPETGELFF.

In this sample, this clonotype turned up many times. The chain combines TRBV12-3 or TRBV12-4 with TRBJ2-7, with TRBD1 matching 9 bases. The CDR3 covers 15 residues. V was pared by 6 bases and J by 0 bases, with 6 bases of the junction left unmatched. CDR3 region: CASRPGTGSSYEQYF. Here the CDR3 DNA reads TGTGCCAGCAGGCCCGGGACAGGGAGCTCCTACGAGCAGTACTTC.

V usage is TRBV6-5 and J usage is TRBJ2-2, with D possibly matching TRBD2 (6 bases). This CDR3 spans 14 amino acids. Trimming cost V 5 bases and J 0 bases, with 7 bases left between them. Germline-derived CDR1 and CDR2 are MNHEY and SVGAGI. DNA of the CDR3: TGTGCCAGCAGTAGCGGGTCGAACACCGGGGAGCTGTTTTTT. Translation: CASSSGSNTGELFF.

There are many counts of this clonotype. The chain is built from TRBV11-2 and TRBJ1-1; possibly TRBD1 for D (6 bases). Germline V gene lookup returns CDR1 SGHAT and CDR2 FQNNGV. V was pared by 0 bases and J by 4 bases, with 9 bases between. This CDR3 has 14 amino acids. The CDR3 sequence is CASSLEQGLTEAFF. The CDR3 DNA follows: TGTGCCAGCAGCTTAGAGCAGGGGCTCACTGAAGCTTTCTTT.

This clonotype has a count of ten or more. In nucleotides, the CDR3 is TGTGCCAGCAGTTTACGCGGGTACGAGCAGTACGTC. Translating it yields CASSLRGYEQYV. The V call is TRBV28, the J call TRBJ2-7; D perhaps matches TRBD2 (5 bases). This CDR3 has 12 residues. Trimming pared 2 bases from V and 4 bases from J, leaving 6 bases between. Looked up from germline, CDR1 is MDHEN and CDR2 is SYDVKM.

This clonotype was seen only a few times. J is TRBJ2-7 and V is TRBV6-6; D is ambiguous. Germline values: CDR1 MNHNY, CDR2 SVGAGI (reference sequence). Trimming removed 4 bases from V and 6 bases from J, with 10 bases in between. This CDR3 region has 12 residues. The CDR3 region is CASSSSFSEQYF. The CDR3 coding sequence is TGTGCCAGCAGTTCGAGTTTTAGCGAGCAGTACTTC.

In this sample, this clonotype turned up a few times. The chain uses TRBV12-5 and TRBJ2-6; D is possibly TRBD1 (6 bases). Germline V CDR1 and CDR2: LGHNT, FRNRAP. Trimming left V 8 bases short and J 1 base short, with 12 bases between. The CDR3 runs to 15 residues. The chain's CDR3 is CASRSGESGANVLTF. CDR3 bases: TGTGCTAGTCGCTCAGGGGAATCTGGGGCCAACGTCCTGACTTTC.

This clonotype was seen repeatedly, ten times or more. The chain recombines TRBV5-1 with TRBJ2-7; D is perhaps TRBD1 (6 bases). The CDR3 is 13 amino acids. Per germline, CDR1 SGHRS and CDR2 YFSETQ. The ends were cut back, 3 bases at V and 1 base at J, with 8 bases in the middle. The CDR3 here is CASSYGQSYEQYF. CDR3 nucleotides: TGCGCCAGCAGCTATGGACAGTCCTACGAGCAGTACTTC. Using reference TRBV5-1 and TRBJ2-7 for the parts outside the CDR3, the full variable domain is KAGVTQTPRYLIKTRGQQVTLSCSPISGHRSVSWYQQTPGQGLQFLFEYFSETQRNKGNFPGRFSGRQFSNSRSEMNVSTLELGDSALYLCASSYGQSYEQYFGPGTRLTVT.

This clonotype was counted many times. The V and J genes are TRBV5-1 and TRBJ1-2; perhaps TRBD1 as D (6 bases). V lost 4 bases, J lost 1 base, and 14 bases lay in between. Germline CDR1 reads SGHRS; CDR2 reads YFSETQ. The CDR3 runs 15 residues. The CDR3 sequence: CASSLPGQVNYGYTF. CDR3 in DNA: TGCGCCAGCAGCCTCCCGGGACAAGTTAACTATGGCTACACCTTC.

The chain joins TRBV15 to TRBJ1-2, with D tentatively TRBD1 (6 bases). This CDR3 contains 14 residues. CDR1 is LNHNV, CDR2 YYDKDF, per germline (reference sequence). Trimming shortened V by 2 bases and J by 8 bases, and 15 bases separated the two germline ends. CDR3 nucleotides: TGTGCCACCAGCAGAACTTTCGGGGGGCAAGGCTACACCTTC. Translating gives CATSRTFGGQGYTF.

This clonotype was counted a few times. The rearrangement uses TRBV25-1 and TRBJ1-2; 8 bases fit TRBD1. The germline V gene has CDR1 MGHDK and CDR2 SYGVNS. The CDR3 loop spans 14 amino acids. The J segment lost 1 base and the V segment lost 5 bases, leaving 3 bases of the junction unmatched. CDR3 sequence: CASSPGGLNYGYTF. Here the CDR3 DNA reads TGTGCCAGCAGTCCAGGGGGCCTTAACTATGGCTACACCTTC.

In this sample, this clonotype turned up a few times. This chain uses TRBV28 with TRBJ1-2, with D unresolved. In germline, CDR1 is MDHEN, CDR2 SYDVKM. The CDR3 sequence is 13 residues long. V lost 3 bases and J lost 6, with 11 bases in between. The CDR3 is CASSLFGVDGYTF. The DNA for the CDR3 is TGTGCCAGCAGTTTGTTCGGGGTGGATGGCTACACCTTC.

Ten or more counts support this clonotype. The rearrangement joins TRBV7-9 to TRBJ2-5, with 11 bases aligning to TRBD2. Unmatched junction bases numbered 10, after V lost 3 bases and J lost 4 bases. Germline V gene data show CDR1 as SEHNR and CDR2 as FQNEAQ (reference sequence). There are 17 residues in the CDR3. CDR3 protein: CASSFSGGDYRRETQYF. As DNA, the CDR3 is TGTGCCAGCAGCTTTAGCGGGGGGGACTACCGCCGAGAGACCCAGTACTTC.

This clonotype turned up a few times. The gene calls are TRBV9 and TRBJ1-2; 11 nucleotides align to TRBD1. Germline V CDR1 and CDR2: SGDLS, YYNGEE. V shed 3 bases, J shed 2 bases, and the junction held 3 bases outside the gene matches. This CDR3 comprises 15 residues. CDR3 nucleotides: TGTGCCAGCAGCGGAGGACAGGGGGCGAACTATGGCTACACCTTC. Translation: CASSGGQGANYGYTF.

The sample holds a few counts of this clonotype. This CDR3 is CASSLGTRLLGTQYF. CDR3 nucleotide sequence: TGTGCCAGCAGCCTAGGGACTCGCTTACTCGGTACGCAGTATTTT. The chain couples TRBV7-9 to TRBJ2-3, with D possibly being TRBD2 (6 bases). The CDR3 has 15 residues. Germline V gives CDR1 SEHNR, CDR2 FQNEAQ (reference sequence). V lost 5 bases and J lost 8, with 20 bases in between.

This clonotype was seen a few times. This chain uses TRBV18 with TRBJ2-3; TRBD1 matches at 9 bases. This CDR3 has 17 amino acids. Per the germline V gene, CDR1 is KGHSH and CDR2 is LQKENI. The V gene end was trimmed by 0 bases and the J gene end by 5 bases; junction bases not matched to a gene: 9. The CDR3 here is CASSPPAQGAVGDTQYF. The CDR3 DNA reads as TGTGCCAGCTCACCACCGGCACAGGGGGCTGTTGGAGATACGCAGTATTTT.

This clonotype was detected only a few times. Here the CDR3 reads CASCPVLSNQPQHF. The CDR3 DNA follows: TGTGCCAGCTGTCCCGTTCTTAGCAATCAGCCCCAGCATTTT. This rearrangement joins TRBV2 to TRBJ1-5, with no clear D. CDR1 is SNHLY and CDR2 is FYNNEI in the germline V gene. The V end was cut by 8 bases, the J end by 0 bases, with 11 bases between. This CDR3 has 14 residues.

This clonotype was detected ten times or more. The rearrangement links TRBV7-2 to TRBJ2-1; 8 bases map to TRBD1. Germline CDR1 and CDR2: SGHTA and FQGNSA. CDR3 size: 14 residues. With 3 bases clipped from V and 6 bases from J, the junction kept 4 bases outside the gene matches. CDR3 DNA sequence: TGTGCCAGCAGCTTCGAGACAGGGGCCAATGAGCAGTTCTTC. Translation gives CASSFETGANEQFF.

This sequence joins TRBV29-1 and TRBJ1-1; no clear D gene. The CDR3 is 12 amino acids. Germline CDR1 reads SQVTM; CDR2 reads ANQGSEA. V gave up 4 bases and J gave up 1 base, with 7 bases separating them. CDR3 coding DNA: TGCAGCGTTGTGGGGAAGAACACTGAAGCTTTCTTT. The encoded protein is CSVVGKNTEAFF. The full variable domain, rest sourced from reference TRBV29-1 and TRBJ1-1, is SAVISQKPSRDICQRGTSLTIQCQVDSQVTMMFWYRQQPGQSLTLIATANQGSEATYESGFVIDKFPISRPNLTFSTLTVSNMSPEDSSIYLCSVVGKNTEAFFGQGTRLTVV.

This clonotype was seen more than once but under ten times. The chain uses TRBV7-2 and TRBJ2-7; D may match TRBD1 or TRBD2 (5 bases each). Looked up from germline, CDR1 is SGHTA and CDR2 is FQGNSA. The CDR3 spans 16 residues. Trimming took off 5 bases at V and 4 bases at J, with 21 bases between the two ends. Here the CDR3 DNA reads TGTGCCAGCAGCCGCACGGCGGGTCAGGGTTTGTACGAGCAGTACTTC. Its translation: CASSRTAGQGLYEQYF.

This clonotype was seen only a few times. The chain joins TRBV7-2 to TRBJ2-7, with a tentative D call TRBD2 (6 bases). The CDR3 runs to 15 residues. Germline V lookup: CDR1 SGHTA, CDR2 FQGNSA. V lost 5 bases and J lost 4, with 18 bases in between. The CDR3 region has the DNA TGTGCCAGCAGCCCCACACGGAGGGCCGGATACGAGCAGTACTTC. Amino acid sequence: CASSPTRRAGYEQYF.